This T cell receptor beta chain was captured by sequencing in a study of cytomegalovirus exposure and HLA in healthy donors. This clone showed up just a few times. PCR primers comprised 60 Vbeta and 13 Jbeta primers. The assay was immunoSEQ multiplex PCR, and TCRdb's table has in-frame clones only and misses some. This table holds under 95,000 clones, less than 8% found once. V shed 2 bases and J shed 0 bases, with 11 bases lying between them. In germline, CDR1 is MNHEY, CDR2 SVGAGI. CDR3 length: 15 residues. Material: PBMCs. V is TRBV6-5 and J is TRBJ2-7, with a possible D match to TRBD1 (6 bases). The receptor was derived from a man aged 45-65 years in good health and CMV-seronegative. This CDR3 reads CASSYRQGISYEQYF. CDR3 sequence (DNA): TGTGCCAGCAGTTACAGGCAGGGGATCTCCTACGAGCAGTACTTC.